This T cell receptor beta chain came from a study of tumor and adjacent non-tumor tissue in lung cancer. Study context: Histology: around 13 adenocarcinoma, a couple of squamous cell carcinoma, 1 small cell lung cancer. The patients, about nine men and about 5 women, were roughly 30 to 76 with stage I to III disease. Study-wide points: Compared with tumor, normal lung showed significantly lower TCR diversity.

The template was RNA from unsorted bulk tissue. This non-tumor lung sample came from over 3 cm beyond the tumor edge. Chemotherapy-naive patients with new lung cancer underwent thoracic surgery in China, August–late 2014. This clonotype was seen many times. What it binds is unknown. The library came from three nested PCR rounds adapted from ARM-PCR protocols. MiXCR, applied by TCRdb to the multiplex PCR reads, yields one record per CDR3 protein. This sample yields 43,000 or so distinct CDR3 sequences, of which less than 65% are seen a single time; less than 55% belongs to the top ten. The CDR3 covers 14 residues. Germline values: CDR1 GTSNPN, CDR2 SVGIG (reference sequence). The V end lost 2 bases, the J end lost 4 bases, and 9 bases lay between the germline ends.

The chain employs TRBV30 and TRBJ2-6; D not certain. This TCR was recovered from a man aged 50 to 60 with non-small cell lung cancer. The sequencing sample was made of distant non-tumor lung tissue. The CDR3 sequence: CAWSLNSGANVLTF. The DNA for the CDR3 is TGTGCCTGGAGTCTCAACTCCGGGGCCAACGTCCTGACTTTC.